The present T cell receptor (beta chain) was sequenced within a study of blood T cell repertoires in COVID-19. Study in general: PBMCs, B-cell-depleted T cells, or T cells were the source of the cDNA or gDNA that made up the material.

Trimming pared 2 bases from V and 7 bases from J, leaving 14 bases between. The V gene's germline CDR1 is KGHDR and CDR2 SFDVKD. The CDR3 contains 15 residues. Sequenced by immunoSEQ multiplex PCR; TCRdb stores in-frame clones only, minus some. The data contain some 190,000 clones, approximately 83% of them singletons. The rearrangement uses TRBV24-1 and TRBJ2-1; D gene unclear. The clonotype was recovered from a human donor with active or convalescent COVID-19. The donor label of this sample is uncertain. Input material: peripheral blood. CDR3 nucleotide sequence: TGTGCCACCAGTGATTCCAGGAACCTTGGAAATGAGCAGTTCTTC. It encodes CATSDSRNLGNEQFF.